The next 16 T cell receptor beta chains were all read from a single sample in a study of cytomegalovirus exposure and HLA in healthy donors. Profiled with immunoSEQ multiplex PCR; TCRdb holds only in-frame clones, not every one. The data hold 130,000 to 150,000 clones, with 80% to 90% observed a single time. The specimen was PBMCs. The receptors were gathered from a woman under 40 in good health and CMV-seropositive.

This chain joins TRBV27 and TRBJ2-7; D uncertain. Germline assignment: CDR1 MNHEY and CDR2 SMNVEV (reference sequence). The germline V and J ends were trimmed by 0 bases and 6 bases, with 6 bases remaining between them. The CDR3 spans 12 residues. CDR3 in amino acids: CASSLSPSEQYF. CDR3 sequence (DNA): TGTGCCAGCAGTTTATCCCCTTCCGAGCAGTACTTC.

V gene TRBV5-1 combines with J gene TRBJ2-5; 7 nucleotides match TRBD1. Germline CDR1 SGHRS, CDR2 YFSETQ. The CDR3 length is 15 residues. Unmatched junction bases numbered 10, after V lost 3 bases and J lost 5 bases. The CDR3 sequence: CASSSGTAGRETQYF. The CDR3 nucleotides read TGCGCCAGCAGCTCGGGGACAGCAGGTCGGGAGACCCAGTACTTC.

Points on this clone: Other DNA sequences from this sample encode an identical CDR3 as well. The V call is TRBV18, the J call TRBJ1-5; 10 bases are a match to TRBD1. CDR3 length equals 15 residues. V lost 3 bases to trimming and J lost 2 bases; unmatched junction nucleotides: 1. CDR1 is KGHSH and CDR2 is LQKENI in the germline V gene. CDR3 region: CASSPGTGGNQPQHF. The CDR3 DNA reads as TGTGCCAGCTCACCCGGGACAGGGGGCAATCAGCCCCAGCATTTT.

The chain joins TRBV5-4 to TRBJ2-7; possible D gene TRBD2, 6 bases. CDR1 and CDR2 (germline): SGHNT, YYREEE (reference sequence). V dropped 3 bases and J dropped 0 bases, with 13 bases sitting between them. The CDR3 runs 15 residues. The CDR3 DNA follows: TGTGCCAGCAGCTCAGCGGGTTTGAGCTCCTACGAGCAGTACTTC. This sequence encodes CASSSAGLSSYEQYF.

The chain links TRBV5-1 to TRBJ2-7, with a weak D call TRBD2 (6 bases). The CDR3 length is 13 residues. Germline V gives CDR1 SGHRS, CDR2 YFSETQ. V was pared by 1 base and J by 6 bases, with 11 bases between. In DNA, the CDR3 is TGCGCCAGCAGCTTGCAGGTCGGGGGCGAGCAGTACTTC. It codes for CASSLQVGGEQYF.

This clone was seen once. V and J are TRBV18 and TRBJ2-5; no reliable D call. V dropped 2 bases and J dropped 0 bases, with 7 bases sitting between them. CDR1 KGHSH and CDR2 LQKENI come from the germline V gene. The CDR3 spans 14 residues. DNA of the CDR3: TGTGCCAGCTCACCAGTGGGCAACCAAGAGACCCAGTACTTC. This gives the protein CASSPVGNQETQYF.

This clone is a singleton in its sample. The chain recombines TRBV19 with TRBJ1-2, with 7 nucleotides matching TRBD1. The V gene's germline CDR1 is LNHDA and CDR2 SQIVND (reference sequence). Trimming cost V 5 bases and J 0 bases; bases outside gene matches: 6. This CDR3 has 15 residues. Here the CDR3 reads CASSSRTGPNYGYTF. CDR3 bases: TGTGCCAGTAGTTCAAGGACAGGTCCTAACTATGGCTACACCTTC.

Here the CDR3 DNA reads TGTGCCAGCAGTGAATGGGTGACAATAACCTACGAGCAGTACTTC. Translated, it gives CASSEWVTITYEQYF. This chain connects TRBV6-1 to TRBJ2-7, with unresolved D. Trimming left V 2 bases short and J 2 bases short, with 13 bases between. This CDR3 contains 15 residues. Per germline, CDR1 MNHNS and CDR2 SASEGT.

This clone was recorded once. The chain couples TRBV2 to TRBJ1-2, with TRBD1 matching 7 bases. With V trimmed by 6 bases and J by 3 bases, 7 bases remained unmatched. This CDR3 has 14 amino acids. Germline V gene data show CDR1 as SNHLY and CDR2 as FYNNEI. CDR3: CASRKTGIDYGYTF. The DNA for the CDR3 is TGTGCCAGCAGGAAGACAGGGATAGACTATGGCTACACCTTC.

The gene calls are TRBV2 and TRBJ2-5; TRBD1 might be the D (6 bases). The V and J ends lost 6 bases and 2 bases respectively, with 16 bases between them. Per germline, CDR1 SNHLY and CDR2 FYNNEI. The CDR3 runs 15 residues. Here the CDR3 DNA reads TGTGCCAGCAGACTACAGGGTACTTCACAAGAGACCCAGTACTTC. Its protein product is CASRLQGTSQETQYF.

V gene TRBV2 combines with J gene TRBJ1-1; the match to TRBD1 covers 11 bases. CDR1 and CDR2 from the germline V gene are SNHLY and FYNNEI. The J segment lost 7 bases and the V segment lost 6 bases, leaving 7 bases of the junction unmatched. The CDR3 runs to 14 residues. CDR3 bases: TGTGCCAGCAGAGATGGGACAGGGGGATTTGAAGCTTTCTTT. This encodes CASRDGTGGFEAFF.

This chain connects TRBV27 to TRBJ2-5, with TRBD2 matching over 10 bases. The CDR3 has 16 residues. In germline, CDR1 is MNHEY, CDR2 SMNVEV (reference sequence). Trimming took 5 bases from V and 4 from J; bases not matched to a gene: 10. The chain's CDR3 is CASSRLAGVGGETQYF. For the CDR3, the DNA is TGTGCCAGCAGTCGTCTAGCGGGAGTGGGTGGAGAGACCCAGTACTTC.

On this clone: Compared with germline, one end of the junction differs, possibly owing to a read error. This rearrangement joins TRBV7-7 to TRBJ2-3, with a tentative D call TRBD2 (6 bases). CDR3 length: 14 residues. Germline V gene lookup returns CDR1 SSHAT and CDR2 FNYEAQ (reference sequence). CDR3 region: CASSLGGLTDTQYF. CDR3 DNA: TGTGCTAGCAGCCTGGGGGGTCTGACAGATACGCAGTATTTT.

A word on this clone: At one of its ends the junction is not consistent with the germline gene, which may arise from a read error. The chain carries TRBV2 and TRBJ1-4; TRBD1 is a possible D gene (5 bases). Germline values: CDR1 SNHLY, CDR2 FYNNEI. This CDR3 is 12 amino acids long. As DNA, the CDR3 is TGTGCCAGCAGCGGGGGTTGGGTGGGGCGGTCCTTT. This translates into CASSGGWVGRSF.

CDR3: CASSLDIHNEQFF. The CDR3 DNA follows: TGCGCCAGCAGCTTGGACATACACAATGAGCAGTTCTTC. The rearrangement links TRBV5-1 to TRBJ2-1; D unresolved. Germline CDR1 is SGHRS and CDR2 is YFSETQ. The V gene lost 0 bases and the J gene lost 5 bases, with 6 bases spanning the gap. The CDR3 is made up of 13 amino acids.

The table lists this clone with a few counts. V usage is TRBV5-1 and J usage is TRBJ1-4, with TRBD1 as a possible D gene (6 bases). CDR1 SGHRS and CDR2 YFSETQ come from the germline V gene. The length of the CDR3 is 18 residues. V dropped 0 bases and J dropped 0 bases, with 15 bases sitting between them. The CDR3 coding sequence is TGCGCCAGCAGCTTGGGGGGGACACTTCTTGCAACTAATGAAAAACTGTTTTTT. Encoded protein: CASSLGGTLLATNEKLFF. The complete variable domain, with remaining parts taken from reference TRBV5-1 and TRBJ1-4, reads KAGVTQTPRYLIKTRGQQVTLSCSPISGHRSVSWYQQTPGQGLQFLFEYFSETQRNKGNFPGRFSGRQFSNSRSEMNVSTLELGDSALYLCASSLGGTLLATNEKLFFGSGTQLSVL.